This section outlines one T cell receptor beta chain sequence together with its context. Its antigen is undetermined. The PCR had 60 Vbeta and 13 Jbeta primers. Libraries were prepared by immunoSEQ multiplex PCR; TCRdb keeps only in-frame clonotypes and omits some of them. The repertoire holds 95,000 to 150,000 clones, with over 60% as singletons. The data were obtained in a study of cytomegalovirus exposure and HLA in healthy donors. Study-wide results and caveats: The study found most TCR sequences rare, yet found some public TCRs in many donors. TCR beta V- and J-gene trimming, according to a later analysis, was linked to a missense DCLRE1C variant.

Germline V gene data show CDR1 as SNHLY and CDR2 as FYNNEI. CDR3 length: 16 amino acids. J gave up 2 bases and V 6 bases, and 9 bases lay outside the gene matches. The J gene is TRBJ2-2, the V gene TRBV2; 7 bases fit TRBD1. The origin of this receptor is a man aged 50 to 60 in good health and CMV-seronegative. Sequencing used PBMCs. DNA for the CDR3: TGTGCCAGCAGCGTCTTGACAGGGATAAACACCGGGGAGCTGTTTTTT. The encoded protein is CASSVLTGINTGELFF. The full variable domain, rest sourced from reference TRBV2 and TRBJ2-2, is EPEVTQTPSHQVTQMGQEVILRCVPISNHLYFYWYRQILGQKVEFLVSFYNNEISEKSEIFDDQFSVERPDGSNFTLKIRSTKLEDSAMYFCASSVLTGINTGELFFGEGSRLTVL.